Presented here are 27 T cell receptor beta chains from one specimen sequenced in a study of T-cell memory formation after mild COVID-19. Via MiXCR, TCRdb re-called the 5' RACE reads, giving one row per CDR3 protein. The data contain approximately 580,000 distinct CDR3 sequences, 20% of them singletons. The specimen was PBMCs or a T cell subset sorted from them (not recorded which). The receptor source for this set is an adult woman who had mild COVID-19 (a few samples of this study predate the infection). Cell type and time point are not known.

The chain carries TRBV29-1 and TRBJ2-5; 8 bases match TRBD1. Trimming took 3 bases from V and 2 from J; bases not matched to a gene: 20. The CDR3 totals 19 residues. Germline V CDR1 and CDR2: SQVTM, ANQGSEA. The CDR3 coding sequence is TGCAGCGTTGAGGACGCAATGACAGGGACAGGTGGTGTTCAAGAGACCCAGTACTTC. Protein sequence: CSVEDAMTGTGGVQETQYF.

This clonotype showed up just a few times. The V gene is TRBV18, the J gene TRBJ2-6; 8 bases agree with TRBD2. Trimming took 3 bases from V and 0 from J; bases not matched to a gene: 7. CDR1 and CDR2 (germline): KGHSH, LQKENI. The CDR3 consists of 18 residues. As DNA, the CDR3 is TGTGCCAGCTCACCGCGAGCGGGAGTTGACTCTGGGGCCAACGTCCTGACTTTC. Its protein is CASSPRAGVDSGANVLTF. Drawing the rest from reference TRBV18 and TRBJ2-6, the complete variable domain is NAGVMQNPRHLVRRRGQEARLRCSPMKGHSHVYWYRQLPEEGLKFMVYLQKENIIDESGMPKERFSAEFPKEGPSILRIQQVVRGDSAAYFCASSPRAGVDSGANVLTFGAGSRLTVL.

V gene TRBV2 combines with J gene TRBJ2-5; 10 bases line up with TRBD2. This CDR3 region has 17 residues. The ends lost 5 bases at V and 5 bases at J; junction bases unmatched: 14. In germline, CDR1 is SNHLY, CDR2 FYNNEI. DNA for the CDR3: TGTGCCAGCAGTCCTCACCTTATAGCGGGGGGCATGGAGACCCAGTACTTC. Encoded protein: CASSPHLIAGGMETQYF.

This chain joins TRBV30 and TRBJ2-1; D possibly corresponds to TRBD2 (5 bases). This CDR3 contains 16 residues. Germline CDR1 reads GTSNPN; CDR2 reads SVGIG (reference sequence). The V end was cut by 0 bases, the J end by 3 bases, with 15 bases between. CDR3 amino acids: CAWSVPKTSGYNEQFF. DNA for the CDR3: TGTGCCTGGAGTGTCCCCAAAACGAGCGGCTACAATGAGCAGTTCTTC.

The sample holds a few counts of this clonotype. The chain combines TRBV20-1 with TRBJ2-2; 11 bases line up with TRBD2. The CDR3 is 14 residues long. J lost 7 bases, V lost 5 bases, and 6 bases had no gene match. Germline V gene data show CDR1 as DFQATT and CDR2 as SNEGSKA (reference sequence). CDR3 protein: CSALAGGPGGELFF. DNA of the CDR3: TGCAGTGCTTTAGCGGGGGGGCCTGGCGGGGAGCTGTTTTTT.

The chain has TRBV2 and TRBJ2-6; D uncertain. The CDR3 sequence is 15 residues long. V was trimmed by 5 bases and J by 0 bases, leaving 8 bases between them. Germline V gives CDR1 SNHLY, CDR2 FYNNEI. The DNA of the CDR3 is TGTGCCAGCAGTCCTATGCCCTCTGGGGCCAACGTCCTGACTTTC. Encoded protein: CASSPMPSGANVLTF.

This clonotype was recorded a few times. J is TRBJ2-1 and V is TRBV5-1; TRBD2 agrees at 10 bases. V gave up 2 bases and J gave up 9 bases; unmatched junction bases: 5. This CDR3 is built from 14 residues. Germline V lookup: CDR1 SGHRS, CDR2 YFSETQ. The CDR3 protein is CASSFQREGGEQFF. The CDR3 DNA reads as TGCGCCAGCAGCTTCCAGCGGGAGGGGGGTGAGCAGTTCTTC.

This clonotype is medium-sized by share. V and J are TRBV20-1 and TRBJ2-1; 8 nucleotides match TRBD2. Per the germline V gene, CDR1 is DFQATT and CDR2 is SNEGSKA (reference sequence). The V segment lost 2 bases and the J segment 9 bases; nucleotides outside the gene matches: 6. The CDR3 is 13 amino acids. The CDR3 spells CSARSGGDVEQFF. DNA for the CDR3: TGCAGTGCTAGATCGGGAGGGGACGTTGAGCAGTTCTTC.

V and J are TRBV5-1 and TRBJ2-6, with D uncertain. There are 13 residues in the CDR3. The germline gives CDR1 SGHRS, CDR2 YFSETQ. V was clipped by 6 bases and J by 0 bases, with 4 bases between them. The CDR3 DNA reads as TGCGCCAGCATGATCTCTGGGGCCAACGTCCTGACTTTC. Its protein product is CASMISGANVLTF.

This clonotype has more than one count but fewer than ten. This chain uses TRBV15 with TRBJ2-2; possible D gene TRBD1, 6 bases. Trimming left V 7 bases short and J 5 bases short, with 17 bases between. The CDR3 has 15 amino acids. Per germline, CDR1 LNHNV and CDR2 YYDKDF (reference sequence). CDR3 region: CATTGRGLGTGELFF. CDR3 nucleotides: TGTGCCACCACAGGCAGGGGATTGGGTACCGGGGAGCTGTTTTTT.

CDR3 protein: CASSLNAVSPLHF. In nucleotides, the CDR3 is TGTGCCAGCAGTTTAAACGCGGTGTCACCCCTCCACTTT. The chain recombines TRBV12-3 or TRBV12-4 with TRBJ1-6; D is unclear. CDR3 length: 13 residues. V was cut by 2 bases and J by 10 bases, with 9 bases left in between.

This clonotype was counted between two and nine times. The chain uses TRBV20-1 and TRBJ2-5, with 8 bases lining up with TRBD2. The CDR3 runs to 19 residues. Looked up from germline, CDR1 is DFQATT and CDR2 is SNEGSKA (reference sequence). The junction had 21 bases not matched to a gene; V was cut back by 2 bases and J by 4 bases. The CDR3 is CSARSGGRMSGGPSETQYF. The DNA of the CDR3 is TGCAGTGCTAGAAGCGGGGGACGGATGAGCGGGGGACCGTCAGAGACCCAGTACTTC.

This chain joins TRBV24-1 and TRBJ1-5; D gene unclear. This CDR3 has 17 residues. Trimming pared 2 bases from V and 1 base from J, leaving 14 bases between. Germline assignment: CDR1 KGHDR and CDR2 SFDVKD. The CDR3 sequence: CATSDSRRGGSNQPQHF. The CDR3 DNA reads as TGTGCCACCAGTGATTCCAGACGGGGTGGCAGCAATCAGCCCCAGCATTTT.

This clonotype was seen more than once but under ten times. J is TRBJ2-1 and V is TRBV5-1, with a possible D match to TRBD1 (7 bases). V was trimmed by 4 bases and J by 0 bases, leaving 11 bases between them. This CDR3 comprises 15 residues. The germline V gene has CDR1 SGHRS and CDR2 YFSETQ. CDR3 sequence (DNA): TGCGCCAGCAGCAGCAGGGGGGACTCCTACAATGAGCAGTTCTTC. Its protein is CASSSRGDSYNEQFF.

This clonotype was counted only a few times. This chain connects TRBV7-2 to TRBJ2-5; TRBD1 matches 7 bases. V lost 6 bases and J lost 3; bases outside the gene matches: 10. CDR3 length: 15 residues. CDR1 and CDR2 (germline): SGHTA, FQGNSA. CDR3 in amino acids: CASSESGDREETQYF. Here the CDR3 DNA reads TGTGCCAGCAGTGAAAGTGGGGACAGAGAAGAGACCCAGTACTTC.

The chain uses TRBV20-1 and TRBJ1-1; TRBD1 is a possible D gene (5 bases). Germline lookup yields CDR1 DFQATT and CDR2 SNEGSKA (reference sequence). The V end was cut by 5 bases, the J end by 0 bases, with 16 bases between. This CDR3 has 15 amino acids. CDR3 sequence (DNA): TGCAGTGCTCCGGACGGGGGACCCCTGAACACTGAAGCTTTCTTT. Translated: CSAPDGGPLNTEAFF.

The V and J genes are TRBV6-2 or TRBV6-3 and TRBJ1-2; D remains unclear. CDR3 size: 15 residues. Germline lookup yields CDR1 MNHEY and CDR2 SVGEGT. V gave up 6 bases and J gave up 0 bases, with 14 bases separating them. CDR3: CASRESRISNYGYTF. The CDR3 DNA reads as TGTGCCAGCAGGGAGTCCAGGATTTCTAACTATGGCTACACCTTC.

The J gene is TRBJ1-2, the V gene TRBV18; 8 nucleotides line up with TRBD1. Germline assignment: CDR1 KGHSH and CDR2 LQKENI. The CDR3 length is 11 residues. After removal of 8 bases from V and 7 bases from J, the junction contained 3 bases not matched to a gene. The CDR3 loop reads CASPQGAGYTF. DNA for the CDR3: TGTGCCAGCCCGCAGGGGGCTGGCTACACCTTC.

This clonotype has just a few counts. The rearrangement joins TRBV15 to TRBJ2-7, with 12 nucleotides matching TRBD1. This CDR3 spans 17 amino acids. J gave up 4 bases and V 0 bases, and 7 bases lay outside the gene matches. Germline CDR1 and CDR2: LNHNV and YYDKDF (reference sequence). The CDR3 region is CATSRDRGTGGAYEQYF. The CDR3 nucleotides are TGTGCCACCAGCAGAGATCGGGGGACAGGGGGCGCGTACGAGCAGTACTTC.

This chain connects TRBV4-2 to TRBJ2-6; perhaps TRBD2 as D (5 bases). CDR1 is LGHNA, CDR2 YNFKEQ, per germline. Trimming left V 0 bases short and J 3 bases short, with 6 bases between. This CDR3 is 15 amino acids long. CDR3 sequence: CASSQDGGGANVLTF. DNA of the CDR3: TGTGCCAGCAGCCAAGATGGAGGTGGGGCCAACGTCCTGACTTTC.

The CDR3 DNA reads as TGTGCCAGCAGTTATCCCCAGGGGGAGGGAACAGATACGCAGTATTTT. Translating gives CASSYPQGEGTDTQYF. The V call is TRBV6-2 or TRBV6-3, the J call TRBJ2-3, with D perhaps given as TRBD1 or TRBD2 (7 bases each). This CDR3 has 16 amino acids. V lost 3 bases, J lost 3 bases, and 16 bases lay in between. CDR1 is MNHEY and CDR2 is SVGEGT in the germline V gene.

This clonotype has more than one count but fewer than ten. V is TRBV24-1 and J is TRBJ2-1; D remains ambiguous. This CDR3 spans 11 amino acids. The V gene lost 4 bases and the J gene lost 8 bases, with 5 bases spanning the gap. Germline CDR1 reads KGHDR; CDR2 reads SFDVKD. CDR3 loop: CATSDLDEQFF. The CDR3 nucleotides read TGTGCCACCAGTGACTTAGATGAGCAGTTCTTC.

This clonotype was observed many times. The chain links TRBV25-1 to TRBJ2-5; D gene uncertain. The CDR3 runs 15 residues. Deletions cut 4 bases from V and 5 bases from J, with 17 bases between. Germline assignment: CDR1 MGHDK and CDR2 SYGVNS. The CDR3 region is CASSAPTEFRETQYF. The CDR3 coding sequence is TGTGCCAGCAGTGCCCCGACGGAGTTCAGGGAGACCCAGTACTTC.

In nucleotides, the CDR3 is TGCGCCAGCTGGGGGACAGGGGGCATTAATGGGAATGAGCAGTTCTTC. It specifies CASWGTGGINGNEQFF. The chain couples TRBV5-1 to TRBJ2-1; 12 bases fit TRBD1. The CDR3 has 16 residues. Per the germline V gene, CDR1 is SGHRS and CDR2 is YFSETQ. With 7 bases clipped from V and 7 bases from J, the junction kept 12 bases outside the gene matches.

The chain carries TRBV5-1 and TRBJ1-1, with D possibly being TRBD1 (6 bases). The germline CDR1 and CDR2 sequences are SGHRS and YFSETQ. The V end lost 0 bases, the J end lost 10 bases, and 16 bases lay between the germline ends. This CDR3 comprises 14 residues. DNA for the CDR3: TGCGCCAGCAGCTTGGGCGAGAGGGGGTCAACAGCTTTCTTT. This translates into CASSLGERGSTAFF. The variable domain in full, with the rest retrieved from reference TRBV5-1 and TRBJ1-1, is KAGVTQTPRYLIKTRGQQVTLSCSPISGHRSVSWYQQTPGQGLQFLFEYFSETQRNKGNFPGRFSGRQFSNSRSEMNVSTLELGDSALYLCASSLGERGSTAFFGQGTRLTVV.

This clonotype was picked up a small number of times. The chain employs TRBV12-3 or TRBV12-4 and TRBJ1-2; 7 positions agree with TRBD1. Unmatched junction bases numbered 12, after V lost 7 bases and J lost 7 bases. The CDR3 spans 14 residues. CDR3 bases: TGTGCCAGCATGTTGACCGGGACAGCCGTTGGCTACACCTTC. Its protein product is CASMLTGTAVGYTF.

This clonotype was counted many times. The chain has TRBV20-1 and TRBJ1-2; D not certain. The CDR3 runs to 15 residues. Deletions cut 6 bases from V and 7 bases from J, with 24 bases between. CDR1 and CDR2 (germline): DFQATT, SNEGSKA (reference sequence). The chain's CDR3 is CSAPSPGPTASGYTF. CDR3 bases: TGCAGTGCCCCCTCCCCGGGCCCCACAGCAAGTGGCTACACCTTC.